The table lists the clone carrying this TCR beta chain with a few counts. This CDR3 comprises 15 residues. Germline CDR1 SGDLS, CDR2 YYNGEE. The V end lost 4 bases, the J end lost 4 bases, and 15 bases lay between the germline ends. This specimen comes from a study of cytomegalovirus exposure and HLA in healthy donors. Use of 60 Vbeta and 13 Jbeta primers characterized the PCR. The assay was immunoSEQ multiplex PCR, and TCRdb's table has in-frame clones only and misses some. The repertoire includes 95,000 to 100,000 clones, around 74% of them detected once, and more than 6% sits in the top ten. This clonotype originated in a man aged 35-49 years in good health and CMV-seropositive. The rearrangement links TRBV9 to TRBJ2-1; D might be TRBD2 (7 bases). Sequencing was done on a sample of PBMCs. CDR3 region: CASSPPGGPYNEQFF. CDR3 in DNA: TGTGCCAGCAGCCCCCCCGGGGGGCCATACAATGAGCAGTTCTTC.